This TCR beta chain was sequenced during a study of human T cells and chemical hapten exposure. Whole blood that had not been fractionated was the source of extracted total RNA. Study-wide points: Sensitization with DPC brought no change to TCRs above 1 in 1000 in frequency.

The library tagged individual cDNA molecules with unique molecular identifiers. In the source study's methods: A typical sample had 100,000 or so TCRs, with roughly 23,224 to 700,000 overall. TCRdb analysed the reads with MiXCR anew, one entry per CDR3 protein. TCRdb's processing, not the authors', yielded these V and J calls. The table includes more than 100,000 distinct CDR3 sequences, approximately 9% detected once. Looked up from germline, CDR1 is SEHNR and CDR2 is FQNEAQ (reference sequence). This CDR3 has 17 residues. The V end was cut by 1 base, the J end by 3 bases, with 15 bases between. A note on this clonotype: Its antigen is not known.

The sequence was obtained from a human donor in good health. Some clones in this sample may be carry-over from other donors' samples. The chain recombines TRBV7-9 with TRBJ2-2; D possibly matches TRBD1 or TRBD2 (5 bases each). Sequences were obtained from whole blood. The CDR3 DNA sequence: TGTGCCAGCAGCTTAGTCTTCAGGGTCGGGGACACCGGGGAGCTGTTTTTT. Translation: CASSLVFRVGDTGELFF.